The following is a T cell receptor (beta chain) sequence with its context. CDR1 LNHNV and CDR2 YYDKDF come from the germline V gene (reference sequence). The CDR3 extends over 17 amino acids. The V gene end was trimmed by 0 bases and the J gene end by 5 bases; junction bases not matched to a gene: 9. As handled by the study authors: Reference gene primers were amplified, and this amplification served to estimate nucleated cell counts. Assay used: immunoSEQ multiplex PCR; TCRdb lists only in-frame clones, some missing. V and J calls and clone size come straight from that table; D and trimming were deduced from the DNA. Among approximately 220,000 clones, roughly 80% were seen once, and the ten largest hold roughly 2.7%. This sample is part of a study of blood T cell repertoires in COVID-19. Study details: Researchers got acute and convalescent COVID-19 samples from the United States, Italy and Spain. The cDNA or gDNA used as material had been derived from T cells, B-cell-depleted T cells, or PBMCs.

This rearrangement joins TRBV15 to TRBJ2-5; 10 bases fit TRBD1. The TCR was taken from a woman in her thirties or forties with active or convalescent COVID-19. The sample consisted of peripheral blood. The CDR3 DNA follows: TGTGCCACCAGCAGAGATCCCGGGACAGGGGCTACGGAGACCCAGTACTTC. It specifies CATSRDPGTGATETQYF.